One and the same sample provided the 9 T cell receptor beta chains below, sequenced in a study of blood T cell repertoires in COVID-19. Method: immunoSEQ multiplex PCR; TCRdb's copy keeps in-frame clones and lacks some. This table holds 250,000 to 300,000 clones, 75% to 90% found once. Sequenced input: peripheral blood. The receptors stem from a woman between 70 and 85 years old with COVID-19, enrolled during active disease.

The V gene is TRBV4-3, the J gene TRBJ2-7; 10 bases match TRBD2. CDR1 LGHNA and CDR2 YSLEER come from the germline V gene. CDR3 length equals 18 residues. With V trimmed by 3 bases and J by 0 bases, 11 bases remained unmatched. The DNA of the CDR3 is TGCGCCAGCAGCCATGCAGGGACTAGCGCCGCGGGCTCCTACGAGCAGTACTTC. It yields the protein CASSHAGTSAAGSYEQYF.

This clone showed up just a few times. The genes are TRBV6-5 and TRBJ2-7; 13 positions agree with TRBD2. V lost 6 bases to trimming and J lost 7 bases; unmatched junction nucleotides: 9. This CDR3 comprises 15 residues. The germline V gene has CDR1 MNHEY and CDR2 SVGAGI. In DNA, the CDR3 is TGTGCCAGCAGATGGGGGACTAGCGGGGTCGGGGAGCAGTACTTC. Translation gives CASRWGTSGVGEQYF.

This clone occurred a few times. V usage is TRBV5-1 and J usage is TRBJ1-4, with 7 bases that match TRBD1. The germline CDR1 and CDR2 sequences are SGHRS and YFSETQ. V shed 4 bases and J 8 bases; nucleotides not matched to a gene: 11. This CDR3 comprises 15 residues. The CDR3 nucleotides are TGCGCCAGCAGCCTTACCGGGACAGATGGAGAAAAACTGTTTTTT. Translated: CASSLTGTDGEKLFF.

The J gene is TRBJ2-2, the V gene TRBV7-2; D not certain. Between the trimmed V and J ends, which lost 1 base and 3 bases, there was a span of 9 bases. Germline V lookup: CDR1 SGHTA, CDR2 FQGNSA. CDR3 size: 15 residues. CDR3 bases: TGTGCCAGCAGCTTAGGAAACACCCACACCGGGGAGCTGTTTTTT. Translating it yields CASSLGNTHTGELFF.

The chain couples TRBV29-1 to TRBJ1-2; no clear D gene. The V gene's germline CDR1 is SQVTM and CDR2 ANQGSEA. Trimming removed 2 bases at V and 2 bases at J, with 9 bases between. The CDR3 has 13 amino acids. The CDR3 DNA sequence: TGCAGCGTTGAAACGTTCAGGAACTATGGCTACACCTTC. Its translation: CSVETFRNYGYTF.

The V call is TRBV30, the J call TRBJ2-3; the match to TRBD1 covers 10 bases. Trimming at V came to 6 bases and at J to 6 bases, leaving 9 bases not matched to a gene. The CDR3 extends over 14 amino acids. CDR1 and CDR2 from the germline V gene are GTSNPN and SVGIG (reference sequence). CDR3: CACRDRGFGDTQYF. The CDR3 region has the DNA TGTGCCTGTCGGGACAGGGGATTCGGGGATACGCAGTATTTT. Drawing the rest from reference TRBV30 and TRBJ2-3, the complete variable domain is SQTIHQWPATLVQPVGSPLSLECTVEGTSNPNLYWYRQAAGRGLQLLFYSVGIGQISSEVPQNLSASRPQDRQFILSSKKLLLSDSGFYLCACRDRGFGDTQYFGPGTRLTVL.

In DNA, the CDR3 is TGTGCCAGCAGCCATACTACCGGGACAGTCTCCTACGAGCAGTACTTC. Translation: CASSHTTGTVSYEQYF. This chain uses TRBV3-1 (or the pseudogene TRBV3-2) with TRBJ2-7; the match to TRBD1 covers 7 bases. Germline V lookup: CDR1 LGHDT, CDR2 YNNKEL (reference sequence). CDR3 length: 16 residues. Trimming took 3 bases from V and 0 from J; bases not matched to a gene: 8.

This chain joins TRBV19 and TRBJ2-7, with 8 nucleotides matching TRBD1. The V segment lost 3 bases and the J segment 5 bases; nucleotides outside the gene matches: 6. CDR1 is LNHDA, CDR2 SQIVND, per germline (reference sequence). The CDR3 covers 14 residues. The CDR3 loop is CASSIDRGPNEQYF. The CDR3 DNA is TGTGCCAGTAGTATCGACAGGGGACCTAACGAGCAGTACTTC.

In nucleotides, the CDR3 is TGTGCCACCAGTGATTCCGGGACAGGGAATAACTATGGCTACACCTTC. It specifies CATSDSGTGNNYGYTF. The genes are TRBV24-1 and TRBJ1-2; 9 bases align to TRBD1. V shed 2 bases and J 1 base; nucleotides not matched to a gene: 4. The CDR3 consists of 16 residues. The V gene's germline CDR1 is KGHDR and CDR2 SFDVKD.